This T cell receptor beta chain was retrieved from a study of T cell responses to AZD1222 COVID-19 vaccine. Some clones are missing from TCRdb's copy, which holds only in-frame ones; the method was immunoSEQ multiplex PCR. The sample includes roughly 130,000 clones, about 90% of them seen just once. Germline V CDR1 and CDR2: SEHNR, FQNEAQ (reference sequence). The germline V and J ends were trimmed by 1 base and 2 bases, with 10 bases remaining between them. This CDR3 has 15 amino acids. This TCR was sampled from an adult who received the MenACWY meningococcal vaccine as a control. The V gene is TRBV7-9, the J gene TRBJ2-3; D might be TRBD2 (6 bases). Material: peripheral blood, obtained 28 days after the second dose of the MenACWY control vaccine. This CDR3 reads CASSLGGGTTDTQYF. In nucleotides, the CDR3 is TGTGCCAGCAGCTTAGGGGGCGGGACCACAGATACGCAGTATTTT.